This is a list of T cell receptor beta chains from one sample in a study of beta chain features in type 1 diabetes. Using immunoSEQ multiplex PCR, the repertoire was profiled, and TCRdb retains in-frame clones only, with some absent. The sample carries 500,000 to 650,000 clones, about an eighth recorded once. What was sequenced was naive CD4+ T cells from blood. These receptors all stem from a man aged 25-40 years with type 1 diabetes. CDR3s include the opening cysteine and the closing phenylalanine or tryptophan. D genes are given only for firm matches. Clone size is shown for a subset of rows, as once, few, many or a class of expanded clone.

clone_size d_call cdr3_length j_call v_call cdr3_nt cdr3_aa
. TRBD1 16 TRBJ2-1 TRBV6-5 TGTGCCAGCAGTTACTCAGGACAGGGGGCGGGGAATGAGCAGTTCTTC CASSYSGQGAGNEQFF
few . 13 TRBJ1-4 TRBV5-1 TGCGCCAGCAGCTACGGAAGTCGGGAAAAACTGTTTTTT CASSYGSREKLFF
. . 17 TRBJ2-3 TRBV11-2 TGTGCCAGCAGCTCCGTCCGGGACCGCTCGTACACAGATACGCAGTATTTT CASSSVRDRSYTDTQYF
few . 14 TRBJ1-5 TRBV6-5 TGTGCCAGCAGTTTAGCCTATAGCAATCAGCCCCAGCATTTT CASSLAYSNQPQHF
. . 13 TRBJ2-1 TRBV6-5 TGTGCCAGCCGTCCCCGGGACGCACAACCGCAGTTCTTC CASRPRDAQPQFF
. TRBD1 13 TRBJ1-5 TRBV25-1 TGTGCCAGCAGGGGACAGGTCAATCAGCCCCAGCATTTT CASRGQVNQPQHF
. TRBD1 13 TRBJ1-2 TRBV28 TGTGCCAGCAGCGAGACAGGGGGCTATGGCTACACCTTC CASSETGGYGYTF
. . 11 TRBJ2-5 TRBV6-5 TGTGCCAGCAGAGTCGGGGAGACCCAGTACTTC CASRVGETQYF
few . 14 TRBJ2-3 TRBV4-2 TGTGCCAGCAGCTATCGACTAGACACAGATACGCAGTATTTT CASSYRLDTDTQYF
. TRBD2 15 TRBJ2-5 TRBV9 TGTGCCAGCAGCGTAGCTAGCGGGTTAGAAGAGACCCAGTACTTC CASSVASGLEETQYF
. . 12 TRBJ2-7 TRBV5-1 TGCGCCAGCAGCCGAGATTCCTACGAGCAGTACTTC CASSRDSYEQYF
few . 13 TRBJ1-1 TRBV10-3 TGTGCCACCTGGGACCGCAGGAACACTGAAGCTTTCTTT CATWDRRNTEAFF
few TRBD1 15 TRBJ2-7 TRBV28 TGTGCCAGCACGGGGGTGGGACAGGTTTTTGGCGAGCAGTACTTC CASTGVGQVFGEQYF
few TRBD1 12 TRBJ1-5 TRBV19 TGTGCCACAGGGGGCGCAAAGCAGCCCCAGCATTTT CATGGAKQPQHF